This T cell receptor beta chain is from a study of early T cells in non-severe SARS-CoV-2 infection (dated by TCRdb to about 2021). Some background on the complete study: TCR sequencing used bulk RNA from unsorted whole blood, so alpha and beta chains could not be paired. What the work shows at the level of the full study, not this receptor alone: VDJdb matching was skewed toward anti-spike CD8 responses and likely underestimated virus-specific expansions by missing private and CD4 specificities.

Library preparation used 5' RACE. TCRdb shows the sequencer as NextSeq 500. The TCR library protocol attached unique molecular identifiers to individual cDNA molecules to correct for sequencing error and PCR bias. Both TCR alpha and beta chains were sequenced, and tight co-correlation was observed between alpha and beta sequence abundances in each sample. The authors' pipeline ran thus. V gene, J gene and CDR3 annotation of TCR sequences was performed with Decombinator V4. TCRs were defined as expanded if a significant change between any two time points was detected under a Poisson model with p below 0.0001. TCR abundances were normalised to the total number of TCRs sequenced per sample and expressed as counts per million. TRAV1-2 paired with TRAJ12, TRAJ20 or TRAJ33 defined MAIT TCRs, while TRAV10 paired with TRAJ18 defined iNKT TCRs. VDJdb, accessed 1 November 2021, was searched for CMV, EBV and SARS-CoV-2 annotated TCRs, excluding TCRs annotated for multiple antigens. TCRdb ran its own pipeline on the public reads, namely fastp trimming at Q25 and MiXCR clone calling, and kept in-frame beta chains. Rows with one shared CDR3 protein collapse into an entry with the most common genes and DNA. The V and J calls and clone size come from TCRdb's table, not from the authors' own analysis. The sample table contains more than 45,000 distinct CDR3 sequences; only one count was recorded for about 13% of them. The ten most abundant clones make up about 10% of the sample.

The CDR3 covers 15 residues, taking in both the cysteine and the phenylalanine. The read is trimmed to its CDR3 DNA, 45 bases read in frame from base 1. CDR1 and CDR2 are drawn from the germline V gene: SNHLY, FYNNEI. Trimming removed 6 bases from V and 1 base from J; the gene matches leave 3 bases unexplained. A case-control design nested within a healthcare worker cohort in London, UK, was used, with weekly nasopharyngeal swab PCR tests and blood sampling performed. Healthcare workers were recruited during the week of the UK lockdown, between 23 and 31 March 2020, and followed weekly for up to roughly 15 weeks. This clonotype was observed a handful of times. Its specific antigen is unknown. The record has no base qualities; no much larger clone is one base away.

The sample comprised whole blood. This receptor was identified in an adult who was a healthcare worker with PCR-confirmed SARS-CoV-2 infection or an uninfected control (not recorded which). In this chain, TRBV2 is recombined with TRBJ2-7, and 13 bases in between align with TRBD2. CDR3 reads: CASRGLAGRSYEQYF. The DNA sequence is TGTGCCAGCAGGGGACTAGCGGGGCGGTCCTACGAGCAGTACTTC.